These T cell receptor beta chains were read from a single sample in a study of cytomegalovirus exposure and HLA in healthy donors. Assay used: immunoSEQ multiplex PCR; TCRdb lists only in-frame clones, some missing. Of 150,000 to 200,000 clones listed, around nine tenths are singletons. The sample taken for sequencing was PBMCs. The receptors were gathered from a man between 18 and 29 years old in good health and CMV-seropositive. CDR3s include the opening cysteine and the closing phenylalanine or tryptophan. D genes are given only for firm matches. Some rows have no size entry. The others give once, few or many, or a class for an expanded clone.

CDR3nt: TGTGCCAGCAGCTCCGGGGTAGTCGCTGAGCAGTTCTTC; CDR3aa: CASSSGVVAEQFF; j_gene: TRBJ2-1; d_gene: .; v_gene: TRBV5-6; abundance: once
CDR3nt: TGTGCCAGCAGCTCCGGACTAGAGGTAGATACGCAGTATTTT; CDR3aa: CASSSGLEVDTQYF; j_gene: TRBJ2-3; d_gene: TRBD2; v_gene: TRBV7-2; abundance: .
CDR3nt: TGTGCCAGCAGCTTGGGGATGGAGCAAGAGACCCAGTACTTC; CDR3aa: CASSLGMEQETQYF; j_gene: TRBJ2-5; d_gene: .; v_gene: TRBV5-8; abundance: .
CDR3nt: TGTGCCAGCAGTCTCCGGGACAGAGCCTACGAGCAGTACTTC; CDR3aa: CASSLRDRAYEQYF; j_gene: TRBJ2-7; d_gene: TRBD1; v_gene: TRBV2; abundance: .
CDR3nt: TGTGCCAGTAGTATTTGGCCTAGCGGGGGGCTGGGGGCAGATACGCAGTATTTT; CDR3aa: CASSIWPSGGLGADTQYF; j_gene: TRBJ2-3; d_gene: TRBD2; v_gene: TRBV19; abundance: .
CDR3nt: TGTGCCAGCAGCTTAGCGAAGCAGGGCTTTACTGAAGCTTTCTTT; CDR3aa: CASSLAKQGFTEAFF; j_gene: TRBJ1-1; d_gene: .; v_gene: TRBV7-8; abundance: .
CDR3nt: TGTGCCAGCAGCCCCCGGGACAGGGGGTTTACTGAAGCTTTCTTT; CDR3aa: CASSPRDRGFTEAFF; j_gene: TRBJ1-1; d_gene: TRBD1; v_gene: TRBV7-6; abundance: once
CDR3nt: TGTGCCAGCAGACTCGGGACTAGCGGAAATGAGCAGTTCTTC; CDR3aa: CASRLGTSGNEQFF; j_gene: TRBJ2-1; d_gene: TRBD2; v_gene: TRBV5-6; abundance: .
CDR3nt: TGTGCCACCAGCAGAGAAATTACAGGGAACGAGCAGTACTTC; CDR3aa: CATSREITGNEQYF; j_gene: TRBJ2-7; d_gene: .; v_gene: TRBV15; abundance: .
CDR3nt: TGTGCCAGCAGTGTCCCGGGACTCTGGGACGACCCCGAGCAGTACTTC; CDR3aa: CASSVPGLWDDPEQYF; j_gene: TRBJ2-7; d_gene: .; v_gene: TRBV6-1; abundance: .
CDR3nt: TGTGCCAGCAGCTTAGTTCTCCCGGTTACAGGGGCAGATACGCAGTATTTT; CDR3aa: CASSLVLPVTGADTQYF; j_gene: TRBJ2-3; d_gene: TRBD1; v_gene: TRBV7-9; abundance: .
CDR3nt: TGTGCCAGCAACAGCGGTACTTACGAGCAGTACTTC; CDR3aa: CASNSGTYEQYF; j_gene: TRBJ2-7; d_gene: .; v_gene: TRBV2; abundance: .
CDR3nt: TGTGCCAGCAGCTCCCGTGGGCAGGGGGGAACCTACGAGCAGTACTTC; CDR3aa: CASSSRGQGGTYEQYF; j_gene: TRBJ2-7; d_gene: .; v_gene: TRBV11-1; abundance: .
CDR3nt: TGTGCCAGCAGCTTGGCCGTGCTAGCGGGGGGAGTAATAGATACGCAGTATTTT; CDR3aa: CASSLAVLAGGVIDTQYF; j_gene: TRBJ2-3; d_gene: TRBD2; v_gene: TRBV5-6; abundance: .
CDR3nt: TGTGCCACCAGCACTCCCGGGACAGGCATCGGTGAGCAGTTCTTC; CDR3aa: CATSTPGTGIGEQFF; j_gene: TRBJ2-1; d_gene: TRBD1; v_gene: TRBV15; abundance: .
CDR3nt: TGTGCCAGCTCAAGGGGGAGTGGCAATGAGCAGTTCTTC; CDR3aa: CASSRGSGNEQFF; j_gene: TRBJ2-1; d_gene: .; v_gene: TRBV19; abundance: .
CDR3nt: TGTGCCAGCTCGCAGGGATTAGGTGAAAAACTGTTTTTT; CDR3aa: CASSQGLGEKLFF; j_gene: TRBJ1-4; d_gene: .; v_gene: TRBV18; abundance: .